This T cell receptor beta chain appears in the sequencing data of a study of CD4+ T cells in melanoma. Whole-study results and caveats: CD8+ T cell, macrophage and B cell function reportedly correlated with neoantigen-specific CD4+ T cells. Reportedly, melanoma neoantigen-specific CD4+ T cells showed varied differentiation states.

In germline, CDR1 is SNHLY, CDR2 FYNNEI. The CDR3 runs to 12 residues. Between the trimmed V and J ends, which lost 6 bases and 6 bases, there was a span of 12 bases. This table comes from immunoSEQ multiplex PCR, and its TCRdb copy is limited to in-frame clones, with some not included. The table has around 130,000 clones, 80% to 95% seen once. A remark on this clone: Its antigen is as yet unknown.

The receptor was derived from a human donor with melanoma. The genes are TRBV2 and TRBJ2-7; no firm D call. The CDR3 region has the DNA TGTGCCAGCAGCCGTAACCGTCCCGAGCAGTACTTC. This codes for CASSRNRPEQYF.